This T cell receptor (beta chain) was identified during a study of CD8 T cells in ankylosing spondylitis. MiXCR, run by TCRdb on the 5' RACE reads, gives a single entry per CDR3 protein. Of 700,000 or so distinct CDR3 sequences in the sample, around 19% were seen once. Broader study findings: Ankylosing spondylitis blood appeared to be characterized by a TCR beta motif of under 10 highly homologous variants.

The CDR3 runs 14 residues. Per germline, CDR1 SQVTM and CDR2 ANQGSEA. V lost 5 bases to trimming and J lost 2 bases; unmatched junction nucleotides: 4. The sample holds a few counts of this clonotype. Its target is unknown. The chain employs TRBV29-1 and TRBJ2-3; 10 positions match TRBD1. This receptor was obtained from a male donor with ankylosing spondylitis. Source material: blood, either unsorted or a sorted T cell fraction (not recorded which). CDR3 in amino acids: CSVYGTGATDTQYF. CDR3 sequence (DNA): TGCAGCGTTTACGGGACAGGGGCCACAGATACGCAGTATTTT.